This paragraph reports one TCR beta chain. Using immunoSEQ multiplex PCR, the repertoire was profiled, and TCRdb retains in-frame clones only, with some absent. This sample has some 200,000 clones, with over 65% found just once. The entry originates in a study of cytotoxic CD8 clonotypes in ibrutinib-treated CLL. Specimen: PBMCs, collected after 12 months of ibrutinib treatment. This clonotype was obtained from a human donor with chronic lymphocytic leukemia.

The chain's CDR3 is CASSPRGQGVSPQHF. CDR3 sequence (DNA): TGTGCCAGCTCACCACGGGGACAGGGCGTATCGCCCCAGCATTTT. The chain has TRBV18 and TRBJ1-5; 9 bases are shared with TRBD1. This CDR3 region has 15 residues. Germline V lookup: CDR1 KGHSH, CDR2 LQKENI. The ends lost 1 base at V and 9 bases at J; junction bases unmatched: 7. Variable domain in full (rest from reference TRBV18 and TRBJ1-5): NAGVMQNPRHLVRRRGQEARLRCSPMKGHSHVYWYRQLPEEGLKFMVYLQKENIIDESGMPKERFSAEFPKEGPSILRIQQVVRGDSAAYFCASSPRGQGVSPQHFGDGTRLSIL.